The 5 T cell receptor beta chains in this list originate from one sample, sequenced in a study of T cell responses to AZD1222 COVID-19 vaccine (dated by TCRdb to about 2021). The label giving this sample's time point can be read as: baseline before first vaccination. Libraries were prepared through the immunoSEQ multiplex PCR assay. Not all clones reach the TCRdb copy of this immuneACCESS table, which keeps in-frame sequences only. Checked studies attribute under half of the gap to unresolved V genes and leave the rest unexplained. This sample comprises under 200,000 clones, around 93% of them detected only once. The ten largest account for 4% to 5.5% of the sample. The source was peripheral blood, collected on day 0 of AZD1222 vaccination. The receptors come from an adult in good health.

Only one count was recorded for this clone. The chain employs TRBV30 and TRBJ1-2, with D maybe TRBD1 (6 bases). The V and J ends lost 1 base and 8 bases respectively, with 11 bases between them. Germline V gene sequence: CDR1 GTSNPN, CDR2 SVGIG (reference sequence). The length of the CDR3 is 12 residues. The CDR3 here is CAWSGQGSGYTF. CDR3 nucleotide sequence: TGTGCCTGGAGTGGCCAGGGGAGCGGCTACACCTTC.

The chain links TRBV2 to TRBJ2-7; D gene unclear. Deletions cut 7 bases from V and 0 bases from J, with 13 bases between. The CDR3 has 14 residues. The germline CDR1 and CDR2 sequences are SNHLY and FYNNEI. CDR3 in DNA: TGTGCCAGCACCATAGACATCCGCTCCTACGAGCAGTACTTC. This sequence encodes CASTIDIRSYEQYF.

The V and J genes are TRBV30 and TRBJ2-3; weak D call: TRBD2 (5 bases). The CDR3 is 12 residues long. Germline V gives CDR1 GTSNPN, CDR2 SVGIG (reference sequence). Trimming cost V 4 bases and J 3 bases, with 8 bases left between them. This CDR3 reads CAWNPGTDTQYF. CDR3 in DNA: TGTGCCTGGAATCCGGGGACAGATACGCAGTATTTT.

The genes are TRBV6-5 and TRBJ1-5; D is uncertain. Trimming took off 6 bases at V and 9 bases at J, with 15 bases between the two ends. CDR1 and CDR2 (germline): MNHEY, SVGAGI. The CDR3 sequence is 13 residues long. CDR3 nucleotides: TGTGCCAGCAGCTACAGCCCGGTCGGGCCCCAGCATTTT. Its translation is CASSYSPVGPQHF.

The chain joins TRBV9 to TRBJ1-4; tentative D call: TRBD1 (5 bases). V was cut by 0 bases and J by 8 bases, with 14 bases left in between. The CDR3 has 15 amino acids. Germline V gene data show CDR1 as SGDLS and CDR2 as YYNGEE. DNA for the CDR3: TGTGCCAGCAGCGTAGGCGGGGGGTCCTTGGAAAAACTGTTTTTT. The encoded protein is CASSVGGGSLEKLFF. Full variable domain (rest looked up from reference TRBV9 and TRBJ1-4): DSGVTQTPKHLITATGQRVTLRCSPRSGDLSVYWYQQSLDQGLQFLIQYYNGEERAKGNILERFSAQQFPDLHSELNLSSLELGDSALYFCASSVGGGSLEKLFFGSGTQLSVL.